The text below deals with one T cell receptor (beta chain). V lost 5 bases and J 12 bases, leaving 20 bases between the germline ends. The CDR3 sequence is 13 residues long. The germline V gene encodes CDR1 MGHDK and CDR2 SYGVNS. Using immunoSEQ multiplex PCR, the repertoire was profiled, and TCRdb retains in-frame clones only, with some absent. This table has a few hundred thousand clones, roughly 86% appearing once. The data belong to a study of blood T cell repertoires in COVID-19. The rearrangement links TRBV25-1 to TRBJ2-7, with TRBD1 as a possible D gene (6 bases). Sequencing was done on a sample of PBMCs or T cells enriched from blood (not recorded which). The receptor was derived from a woman aged 25 to 45 who had been exposed to COVID-19. The CDR3: CASSKQGPSRPYF. The CDR3 DNA reads as TGTGCCAGCAGTAAACAGGGCCCATCTAGACCGTACTTC.